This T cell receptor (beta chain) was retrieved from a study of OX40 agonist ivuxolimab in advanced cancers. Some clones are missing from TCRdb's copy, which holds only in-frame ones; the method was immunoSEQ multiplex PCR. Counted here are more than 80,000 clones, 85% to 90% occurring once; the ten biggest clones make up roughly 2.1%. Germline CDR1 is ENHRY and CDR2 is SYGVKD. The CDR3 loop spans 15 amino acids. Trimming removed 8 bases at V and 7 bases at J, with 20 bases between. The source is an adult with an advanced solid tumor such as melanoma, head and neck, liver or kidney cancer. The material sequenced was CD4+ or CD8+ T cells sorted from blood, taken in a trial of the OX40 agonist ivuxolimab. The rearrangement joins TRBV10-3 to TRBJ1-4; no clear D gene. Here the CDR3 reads CAIGTTGPSGEKLFF. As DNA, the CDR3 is TGTGCCATCGGAACGACCGGCCCATCGGGTGAAAAACTGTTTTTT.